Below, 3 T cell receptor beta chains from the same sample are listed, as sequenced in a study of beta chain features in type 1 diabetes (dated 2018 in TCRdb). The method behind the library was the immunoSEQ multiplex PCR assay. All of the isolated RNA was reverse transcribed with the High Capacity cDNA Reverse Transcription Kit, so expressed TCRB transcripts were sequenced. TCRdb stores this immuneACCESS table with in-frame sequences only. Part of the clones is absent; in the studies checked, under half of the shortfall reflects unresolved V genes, and no reason is known for the rest. The sample profile shows 200,000 to 250,000 clones; roughly 10% of them were found once. The leading ten clones occupy less than 1.5% of the sample. Material for sequencing was central memory CD4+ T cells from blood. These TCRs come from a man younger than 30 in good health.

This chain links TRBV5-8 with TRBJ2-7; 11 bases match TRBD2. Per germline, CDR1 SGHTS and CDR2 YDEGEE. CDR3 length equals 18 residues. The junction had 24 bases not matched to a gene; V was cut back by 7 bases and J by 9 bases. The CDR3 region has the DNA TGTGCCAGCGATCTGACTAGCGGGACTGGGATCCGGCCCCAGGTGCAGTACTTC. It yields the protein CASDLTSGTGIRPQVQYF. The complete variable domain, with remaining parts taken from reference TRBV5-8 and TRBJ2-7, reads EAGVTQSPTHLIKTRGQQATLRCSPISGHTSVYWYQQALGLGLQFLLWYDEGEERNRGNFPPRFSGRQFPNYSSELNVNALELEDSALYLCASDLTSGTGIRPQVQYFGPGTRLTVT.

The chain combines TRBV29-1 with TRBJ2-1; weak D call: TRBD2 (6 bases). The germline V and J ends were trimmed by 6 bases and 0 bases, with 15 bases remaining between them. This CDR3 is built from 15 residues. Germline assignment: CDR1 SQVTM and CDR2 ANQGSEA. The CDR3: CSVGTPSSSYNEQFF. Written as DNA, the CDR3 is TGCAGCGTCGGGACTCCCAGTAGCTCCTACAATGAGCAGTTCTTC.

This clone was observed a few times. The chain couples TRBV5-4 to TRBJ2-1; D perhaps matches TRBD2 (6 bases). The V end was cut by 4 bases, the J end by 3 bases, with 11 bases between. CDR3 length: 14 residues. Germline V gene lookup returns CDR1 SGHNT and CDR2 YYREEE (reference sequence). In DNA, the CDR3 is TGTGCCAGCAGCGCCGGGACTTACTACAATGAGCAGTTCTTC. Its protein is CASSAGTYYNEQFF.